These 11 T cell receptor beta chains came from one sample sequenced in a study of blood T cells in healthy people across ages. A second about 7 to 11 cycle PCR used barcoded and J-beta primers. Using its own MiXCR run on the 5' RACE reads, TCRdb lists one record per CDR3 protein. The sample carries just over 1 million distinct CDR3 sequences, over 35% recorded once. The sequenced material came from blood. The receptors originated from a woman aged 60 to 75 in good health.

This rearrangement joins TRBV6-2 or TRBV6-3 to TRBJ1-4, with 8 bases that match TRBD1. The CDR3 consists of 13 residues. CDR1 MNHEY and CDR2 SVGEGT come from the germline V gene. V dropped 8 bases and J dropped 8; count of bases not matched to a gene: 7. In DNA, the CDR3 is TGTGCCAGCGGGACAGGAGGTGTCGAAAAACTGTTTTTT. Protein sequence: CASGTGGVEKLFF.

The chain is built from TRBV11-2 and TRBJ2-5, with D tentatively TRBD1 or TRBD2 (6 bases each). Trimming left V 1 base short and J 5 bases short, with 17 bases between. The germline V gene has CDR1 SGHAT and CDR2 FQNNGV. The CDR3 has 16 residues. The CDR3 DNA is TGTGCCAGCAGCTTAGGGGGGGCCCAAAATATGGAGACCCAGTACTTC. This translates into CASSLGGAQNMETQYF.

Here the CDR3 reads CASNRGTGAYEQYF. DNA of the CDR3: TGTGCCAGCAATCGCGGGACAGGGGCCTACGAGCAGTACTTC. The chain has TRBV5-6 and TRBJ2-7, with 10 bases identical to TRBD1. The germline V gene encodes CDR1 SGHDT and CDR2 YYEEEE. The CDR3 runs 14 residues. J lost 2 bases, V lost 6 bases, and 5 bases had no gene match.

The chain joins TRBV7-8 to TRBJ2-7; D is unresolved. This CDR3 has 14 residues. Germline-derived CDR1 and CDR2 are SGHVS and FQNEAQ. Trimming cost V 0 bases and J 6 bases, with 12 bases left between them. The CDR3 sequence: CASSLARVGLEQYF. CDR3 nucleotide sequence: TGTGCCAGCAGCTTAGCGCGTGTAGGGCTCGAGCAGTACTTC. Using reference TRBV7-8 and TRBJ2-7 for the parts outside the CDR3, the full variable domain is GAGVSQSPRYKVAKRGQDVALRCDPISGHVSLFWYQQALGQGPEFLTYFQNEAQLDKSGLPSDRFFAERPEGSVSTLKIQRTQQEDSAVYLCASSLARVGLEQYFGPGTRLTVT.

This clonotype was counted a few times. CDR3 in amino acids: CASSLDPTGYGYTF. The CDR3 DNA is TGTGCCAGCAGCTTAGATCCGACAGGGTATGGCTACACCTTC. V and J are TRBV11-2 and TRBJ1-2, with TRBD1 matching 7 bases. The CDR3 sequence is 14 residues long. Germline V CDR1 and CDR2: SGHAT, FQNNGV. V was pared by 0 bases and J by 5 bases, with 3 bases of the junction left unmatched.

V usage is TRBV27 and J usage is TRBJ2-7; D gene ambiguous. The germline V and J ends were trimmed by 5 bases and 6 bases, with 14 bases remaining between them. Germline V gene lookup returns CDR1 MNHEY and CDR2 SMNVEV (reference sequence). This CDR3 region has 13 residues. The CDR3 nucleotides are TGTGCCAGCAGTGCCGGCCTTACGGGCGAGCAGTACTTC. It yields the protein CASSAGLTGEQYF.

The rearrangement joins TRBV9 to TRBJ2-3; TRBD2 agrees at 10 bases. The germline V gene has CDR1 SGDLS and CDR2 YYNGEE. The CDR3 runs to 16 residues. Losses at the gene ends were 0 bases for V and 1 base for J; bases not matched to a gene: 2. The CDR3 loop reads CASSVASGSGTDTQYF. DNA of the CDR3: TGTGCCAGCAGCGTAGCTAGCGGGAGCGGCACAGATACGCAGTATTTT.

This sequence joins TRBV4-1 and TRBJ2-3; 13 positions agree with TRBD2. With 4 bases clipped from V and 0 bases from J, the junction kept 13 bases outside the gene matches. The germline V gene has CDR1 MGHRA and CDR2 YSYEKL. CDR3 length equals 20 residues. CDR3 DNA sequence: TGCGCCAGCAGCCCATCAAGTTCGGGACTAGCGGGGCCTAGCACAGATACGCAGTATTTT. This gives the protein CASSPSSSGLAGPSTDTQYF.

The J gene is TRBJ1-2, the V gene TRBV6-5, with 7 bases lining up with TRBD1. This CDR3 is built from 16 residues. Germline V gene data show CDR1 as MNHEY and CDR2 as SVGAGI. V was clipped by 6 bases and J by 5 bases; unmatched bases: 15. CDR3 sequence reads: CASSPLSGRGYYGYTF. In nucleotides, the CDR3 is TGTGCCAGCAGCCCTTTAAGTGGCAGGGGGTATTATGGCTACACCTTC.

V gene TRBV4-1 combines with J gene TRBJ1-6; 7 bases fit TRBD1. This CDR3 is built from 15 residues. The V segment lost 4 bases and the J segment 6 bases; nucleotides outside the gene matches: 6. In germline, CDR1 is MGHRA, CDR2 YSYEKL. The CDR3 nucleotides are TGCGCCAGCAGCCTAAAGGCAGGGGGTAATTCACCCCTCCACTTT. Translating it yields CASSLKAGGNSPLHF.

In this sample, this clonotype turned up a few times. CDR3 nucleotides: TGCAGTGCTAGAAGTCAGAAAGGCTACACCTTC. Translation: CSARSQKGYTF. The chain carries TRBV20-1 and TRBJ1-2, with D unclear. The germline V gene encodes CDR1 DFQATT and CDR2 SNEGSKA (reference sequence). Trimming removed 2 bases from V and 8 bases from J, with 9 bases in between. The length of the CDR3 is 11 residues.